This T cell receptor (beta chain) was sequenced during a study of blood T cell repertoires in COVID-19. Overall study context: Samples representing acute and convalescent COVID-19 were sourced from the United States, Italy and Spain.

Authors' analysis steps: Quantification of nucleated cells was approximated via reference gene primer amplification. The repertoire was sequenced with immunoSEQ multiplex PCR; TCRdb's copy has only in-frame clones and lacks some. V and J calls and clone size come straight from that table; D and trimming were deduced from the DNA. Altogether about 300,000 clones are present, around 90% being singletons, with the ten largest covering 6.4%. This clone came up once. Trimming took 4 bases from V and 6 from J, leaving 15 bases between them. This CDR3 has 14 residues. Germline V gives CDR1 SGHTA, CDR2 FQGNSA.

Sequencing was done on a sample of peripheral blood. J is TRBJ1-1 and V is TRBV7-2; possible D gene TRBD1, 5 bases. The receptor comes from a man younger than 35 who had recovered from COVID-19. CDR3 DNA sequence: TGTGCCAGCAGCTACGGGACGCGGGGGGCTGAAGCTTTCTTT. Protein product: CASSYGTRGAEAFF.